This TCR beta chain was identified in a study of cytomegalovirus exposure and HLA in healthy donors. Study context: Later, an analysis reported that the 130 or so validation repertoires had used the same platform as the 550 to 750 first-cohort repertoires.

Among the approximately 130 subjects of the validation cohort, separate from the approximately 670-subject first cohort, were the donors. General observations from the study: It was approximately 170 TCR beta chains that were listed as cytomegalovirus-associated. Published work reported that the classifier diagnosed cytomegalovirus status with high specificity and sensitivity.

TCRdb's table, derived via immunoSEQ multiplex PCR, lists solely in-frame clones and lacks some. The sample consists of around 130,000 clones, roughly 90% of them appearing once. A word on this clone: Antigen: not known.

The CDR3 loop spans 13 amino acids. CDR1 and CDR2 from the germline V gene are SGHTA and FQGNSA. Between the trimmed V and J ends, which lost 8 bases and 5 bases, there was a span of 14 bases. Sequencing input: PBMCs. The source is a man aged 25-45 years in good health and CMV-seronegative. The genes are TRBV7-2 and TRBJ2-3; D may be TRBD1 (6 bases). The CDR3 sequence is CASRRRGGDTQYF. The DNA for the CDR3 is TGTGCCAGCCGCAGGAGAGGGGGAGATACGCAGTATTTT. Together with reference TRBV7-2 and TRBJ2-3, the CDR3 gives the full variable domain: GAGVSQSPSNKVTEKGKDVELRCDPISGHTALYWYRQSLGQGLEFLIYFQGNSAPDKSGLPSDRFSAERTGGSVSTLTIQRTQQEDSAVYLCASRRRGGDTQYFGPGTRLTVL.